The 15 T cell receptor beta chains given below trace back to one sample, sequenced in a study of blood T cell repertoires in COVID-19. Here immunoSEQ multiplex PCR was the method, and the copy in TCRdb shows in-frame clones only, minus some. The top ten hold less than 3% of the sample, which has 170,000 or so clones, around 87% seen once. Sequencing input: peripheral blood. These receptors all stem from a man in his forties with active or convalescent COVID-19.

The chain employs TRBV27 and TRBJ1-4; D unresolved. Germline V gene data show CDR1 as MNHEY and CDR2 as SMNVEV (reference sequence). The CDR3 runs 16 residues. Trimming left V 0 bases short and J 6 bases short, with 14 bases between. The CDR3 is CASSLSYEGLDEKLFF. The CDR3 bases are TGTGCCAGCAGTTTATCGTATGAGGGATTGGATGAAAAACTGTTTTTT.

The rearrangement links TRBV29-1 to TRBJ2-5, with D perhaps matching TRBD1 (6 bases). There are 13 residues in the CDR3. V was clipped by 3 bases and J by 4 bases, with 12 bases between them. Germline CDR1 and CDR2: SQVTM and ANQGSEA. The CDR3 sequence is CSVEGAVVETQYF. CDR3 DNA sequence: TGCAGCGTTGAGGGGGCGGTAGTAGAGACCCAGTACTTC. The complete variable domain, with remaining parts taken from reference TRBV29-1 and TRBJ2-5, reads SAVISQKPSRDICQRGTSLTIQCQVDSQVTMMFWYRQQPGQSLTLIATANQGSEATYESGFVIDKFPISRPNLTFSTLTVSNMSPEDSSIYLCSVEGAVVETQYFGPGTRLLVL.

The V gene is TRBV20-1, the J gene TRBJ1-2, with 7 bases matching TRBD1. The CDR3 contains 10 residues. J was trimmed by 7 bases and V by 5 bases; bases with no gene match: 1. The V gene's germline CDR1 is DFQATT and CDR2 SNEGSKA (reference sequence). CDR3 nucleotide sequence: TGCAGTGCTTCAGGGGGTGGCTACACCTTC. Translated: CSASGGGYTF.

V and J are TRBV5-6 and TRBJ1-1; no clear D. CDR3 length equals 14 residues. Germline V gene sequence: CDR1 SGHDT, CDR2 YYEEEE. Trimming pared 0 bases from V and 4 bases from J, leaving 10 bases between. CDR3 coding DNA: TGTGCCAGCAGCTTGGGGCAACTACGCACTGAAGCTTTCTTT. Translated: CASSLGQLRTEAFF.

The chain links TRBV28 to TRBJ2-1; D is perhaps TRBD1 (6 bases). This CDR3 is 15 amino acids long. Per the germline V gene, CDR1 is MDHEN and CDR2 is SYDVKM. Trimming cost V 4 bases and J 3 bases, with 13 bases left between them. The CDR3 protein is CASSSAGADYNEQFF. The DNA for the CDR3 is TGTGCCAGCAGTTCCGCAGGGGCGGACTACAATGAGCAGTTCTTC.

This chain joins TRBV5-1 and TRBJ2-7, with 8 bases fitting TRBD1. Germline loops: CDR1 SGHRS, CDR2 YFSETQ. CDR3 size: 16 residues. V lost 4 bases and J lost 0; bases outside the gene matches: 9. In DNA form, the CDR3 reads TGCGCCAGCAGCGCATTCGGGACAGGCCTCTCCTACGAGCAGTACTTC. This sequence encodes CASSAFGTGLSYEQYF.

The chain uses TRBV12-2 and TRBJ1-4; the tabulated D call, TRBD1, remains unverified against the DNA. TRBV12-2 is flagged as a pseudogene. This CDR3 comprises 16 residues. CDR3 loop: CASRLLMKGLGEKLFF. For the CDR3, the DNA is TGTGCAAGTCGCCTTCTCATGAAGGGGCTTGGGGAAAAACTGTTTTTT.

V usage is TRBV11-2 and J usage is TRBJ2-3, with unresolved D. This CDR3 region has 13 residues. Germline V gene data show CDR1 as SGHAT and CDR2 as FQNNGV. V lost 5 bases and J 4 bases, leaving 10 bases between the germline ends. The CDR3 loop is CASSPSLADTQYF. The CDR3 DNA follows: TGTGCCAGCAGCCCATCACTGGCAGATACGCAGTATTTT. Together with reference TRBV11-2 and TRBJ2-3, the CDR3 gives the full variable domain: EAGVAQSPRYKIIEKRQSVAFWCNPISGHATLYWYQQILGQGPKLLIQFQNNGVVDDSQLPKDRFSAERLKGVDSTLKIQPAKLEDSAVYLCASSPSLADTQYFGPGTRLTVL.

The chain combines TRBV11-2 with TRBJ2-3, with 12 bases aligning to TRBD2. This CDR3 is 17 amino acids long. V lost 5 bases, J lost 3 bases, and 9 bases stayed unmatched. Per the germline V gene, CDR1 is SGHAT and CDR2 is FQNNGV. DNA of the CDR3: TGTGCCAGCAGCGTAAAGCTAGCGGGGGGGCAGACAGATACGCAGTATTTT. Encoded protein: CASSVKLAGGQTDTQYF.

J is TRBJ2-3 and V is TRBV21-1; the table's TRBD1 call for D was not verified on the DNA. TRBV21-1 is a pseudogene. The CDR3 consists of 16 residues. In DNA, the CDR3 is TGTGCCAGCAGAAGATCAGGGGGCGCTGGCACAGATACGCAGTATTTT. It codes for CASRRSGGAGTDTQYF.

The V and J genes are TRBV28 and TRBJ2-3, with 9 positions matching TRBD1. The CDR3 contains 16 residues. In germline, CDR1 is MDHEN, CDR2 SYDVKM. Unmatched junction bases numbered 11, after V lost 5 bases and J lost 5 bases. The CDR3 region has the DNA TGTGCCAGCAGTCTCCCCCGGACAGGGGACGGAGATACGCAGTATTTT. It yields the protein CASSLPRTGDGDTQYF. Full variable domain (outside the CDR3, taken from reference TRBV28 and TRBJ2-3): DVKVTQSSRYLVKRTGEKVFLECVQDMDHENMFWYRQDPGLGLRLIYFSYDVKMKEKGDIPEGYSVSREKKERFSLILESASTNQTSMYLCASSLPRTGDGDTQYFGPGTRLTVL.

This clone was seen a handful of times. This chain uses TRBV6-2 or TRBV6-3 with TRBJ2-6, with 9 bases that match TRBD1. The junction had 8 bases not matched to a gene; V was cut back by 5 bases and J by 0 bases. This CDR3 has 18 residues. Germline V lookup: CDR1 MNHEY, CDR2 SVGEGT. The CDR3: CASSLDRGKISGANVLTF. In DNA form, the CDR3 reads TGTGCCAGCAGTCTCGACAGGGGGAAGATCTCTGGGGCCAACGTCCTGACTTTC.

The genes are TRBV27 and TRBJ1-1; perhaps TRBD1 as D (6 bases). The CDR3 loop spans 12 amino acids. Germline V gene lookup returns CDR1 MNHEY and CDR2 SMNVEV (reference sequence). V was cut by 6 bases and J by 10 bases, with 15 bases left in between. The CDR3: CASRYREGGAFF. The DNA for the CDR3 is TGTGCCAGCAGATACAGGGAAGGGGGAGCTTTCTTT.

The rearrangement joins TRBV23-1 to TRBJ1-5; 8 nucleotides align to TRBD1. TRBV23-1 has ORF status, its function being uncertain. The V and J ends lost 3 bases and 0 bases, in that order; junction bases with no gene match: 10. This CDR3 spans 18 amino acids. The CDR3 is CASSQPDRGDFSNQPQHF. The CDR3 DNA follows: TGCGCCAGCAGTCAGCCCGACAGGGGCGACTTTAGCAATCAGCCCCAGCATTTT.

About this clone itself: At one of its ends the junction is not consistent with the germline gene, which may arise from a read error. Other DNA sequences in the sample encode the same CDR3. This rearrangement joins TRBV6-5 to TRBJ1-6, with D hard to call. CDR3 length equals 15 residues. Per germline, CDR1 MNHEY and CDR2 SVGAGI. The CDR3 sequence is CASRLEQIRNSPLHF. CDR3 DNA sequence: TGTGCCAGCAGGTTGGAGCAGATTCGTAATTCGCCCCTCCACTTT.